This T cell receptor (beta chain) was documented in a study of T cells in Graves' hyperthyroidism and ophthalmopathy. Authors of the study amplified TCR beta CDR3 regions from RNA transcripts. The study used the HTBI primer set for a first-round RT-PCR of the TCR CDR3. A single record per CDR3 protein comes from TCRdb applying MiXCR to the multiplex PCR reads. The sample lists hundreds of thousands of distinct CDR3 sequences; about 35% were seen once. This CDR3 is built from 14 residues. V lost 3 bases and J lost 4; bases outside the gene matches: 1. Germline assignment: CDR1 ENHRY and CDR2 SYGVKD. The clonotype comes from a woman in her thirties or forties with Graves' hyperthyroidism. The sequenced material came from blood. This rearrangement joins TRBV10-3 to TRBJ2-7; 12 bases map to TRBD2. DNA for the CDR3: TGTGCCATCAGTGATCTAGCGGGAGGGTACGAGCAGTACTTC. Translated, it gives CAISDLAGGYEQYF.